Below, 2 T cell receptor beta chains from the same sample are listed, as sequenced in a study of blood T cell repertoires in COVID-19. The protocol was immunoSEQ multiplex PCR, while the TCRdb copy is restricted to in-frame clones and leaves out a portion. The sample lists over 200,000 clones, more than 70% occurring once. Sample: peripheral blood. The receptors were gathered from a man older than 75 with acute or convalescent COVID-19.

This chain connects TRBV4-1 to TRBJ2-3; maybe TRBD2 (5 bases). Germline-derived CDR1 and CDR2 are MGHRA and YSYEKL. The CDR3 is 14 residues long. V was clipped by 6 bases and J by 2 bases, with 12 bases between them. The CDR3 here is CASSREMPTDTQYF. The CDR3 nucleotides are TGCGCCAGCAGTCGGGAAATGCCCACAGATACGCAGTATTTT.

The rearrangement joins TRBV28 to TRBJ1-5; 7 nucleotides agree with TRBD1. Trimming at V came to 6 bases and at J to 6 bases, leaving 11 bases not matched to a gene. The CDR3 is made up of 15 amino acids. Germline V gene lookup returns CDR1 MDHEN and CDR2 SYDVKM. The CDR3 region is CASRTPGTVRQPQHF. DNA for the CDR3: TGTGCCAGCAGGACGCCCGGGACAGTGCGTCAGCCCCAGCATTTT.